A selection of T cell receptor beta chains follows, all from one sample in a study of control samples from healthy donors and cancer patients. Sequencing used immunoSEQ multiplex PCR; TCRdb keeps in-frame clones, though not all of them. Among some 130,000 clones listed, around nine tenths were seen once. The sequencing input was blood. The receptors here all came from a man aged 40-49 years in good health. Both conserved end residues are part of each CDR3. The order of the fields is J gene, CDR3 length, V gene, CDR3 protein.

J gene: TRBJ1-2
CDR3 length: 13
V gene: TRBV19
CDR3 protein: CASSIVRVGGYTF

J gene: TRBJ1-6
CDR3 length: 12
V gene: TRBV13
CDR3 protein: CASSRGGSPLHF

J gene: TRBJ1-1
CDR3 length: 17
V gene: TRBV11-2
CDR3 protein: CASSLWSTGPLNTEAFF

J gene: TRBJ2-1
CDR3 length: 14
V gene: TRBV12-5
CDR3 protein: CASGPGLSYNEQFF

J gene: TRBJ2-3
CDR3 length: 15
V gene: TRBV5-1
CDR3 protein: CASRVGTESGNTQYF

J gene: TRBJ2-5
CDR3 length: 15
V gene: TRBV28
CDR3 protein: CASSLGGARFETQYF

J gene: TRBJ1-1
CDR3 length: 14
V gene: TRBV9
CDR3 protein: CASSVVGGFTEAFF

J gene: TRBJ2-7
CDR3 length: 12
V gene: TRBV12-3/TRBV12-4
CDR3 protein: CASTSQGWEQYF

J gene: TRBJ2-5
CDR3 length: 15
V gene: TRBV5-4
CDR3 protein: CASNPLGAGGETQYF

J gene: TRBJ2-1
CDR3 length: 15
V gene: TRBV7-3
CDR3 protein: CASSLRLAGINEQFF

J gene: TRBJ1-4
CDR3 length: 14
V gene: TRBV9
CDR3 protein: CASSAPGGAEKLFF

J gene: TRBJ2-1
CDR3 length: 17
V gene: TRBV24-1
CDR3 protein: CATSDPLSGPPGNEQFF

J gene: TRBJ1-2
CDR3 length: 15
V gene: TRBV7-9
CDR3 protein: CASSLGTGPNYGYTF

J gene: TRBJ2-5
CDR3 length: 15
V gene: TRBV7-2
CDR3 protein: CASSSGGLNRKTQYF

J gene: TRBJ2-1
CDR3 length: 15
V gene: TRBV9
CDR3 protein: CASSGGPTYHNEQFF

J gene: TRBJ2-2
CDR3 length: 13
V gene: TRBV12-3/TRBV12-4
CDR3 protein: CASSLSGFGELFF

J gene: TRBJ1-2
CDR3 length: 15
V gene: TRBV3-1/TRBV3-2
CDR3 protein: CASSQDWQPNYGYTF

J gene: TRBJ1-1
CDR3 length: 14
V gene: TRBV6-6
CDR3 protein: CASSYDGLNTEAFF

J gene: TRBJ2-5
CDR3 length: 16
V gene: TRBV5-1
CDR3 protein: CASRTLLAGVGETQYF

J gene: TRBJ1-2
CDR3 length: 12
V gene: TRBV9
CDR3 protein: CASGSGLGGYTF

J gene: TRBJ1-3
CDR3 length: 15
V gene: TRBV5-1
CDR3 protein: CASSTDRPSGNTIYF

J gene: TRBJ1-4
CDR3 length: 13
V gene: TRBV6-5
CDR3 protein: CASIRTGDEKLFF

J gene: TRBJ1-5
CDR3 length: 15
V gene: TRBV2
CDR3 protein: CASSELWGLGQPQHF

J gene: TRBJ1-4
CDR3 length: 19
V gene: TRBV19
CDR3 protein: CASSIGWRAASIANEKLFF

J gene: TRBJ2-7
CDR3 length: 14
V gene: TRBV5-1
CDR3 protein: CASSLDVRGYEQYF

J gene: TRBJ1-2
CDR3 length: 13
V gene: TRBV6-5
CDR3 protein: CASSYTYSGGYTF

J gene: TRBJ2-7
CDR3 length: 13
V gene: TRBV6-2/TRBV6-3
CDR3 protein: CASSYVGVDEQYF

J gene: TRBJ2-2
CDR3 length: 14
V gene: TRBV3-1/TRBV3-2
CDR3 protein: CASSQEAGSGELFF

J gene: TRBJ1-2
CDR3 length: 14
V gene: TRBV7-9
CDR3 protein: CASSLAGGHYGYTF

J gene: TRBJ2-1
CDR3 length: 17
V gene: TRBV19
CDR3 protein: CASSIGPRGALYNEQFF

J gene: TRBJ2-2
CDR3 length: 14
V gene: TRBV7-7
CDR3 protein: CASSVQGGTGELFF

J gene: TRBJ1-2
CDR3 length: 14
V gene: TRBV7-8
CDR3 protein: CASSFDRVNYGYTF

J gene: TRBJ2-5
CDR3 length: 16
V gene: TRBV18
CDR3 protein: CASSFGQGMGQETQYF

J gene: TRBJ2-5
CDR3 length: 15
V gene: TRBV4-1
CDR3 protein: CASSPWGQEEETQYF

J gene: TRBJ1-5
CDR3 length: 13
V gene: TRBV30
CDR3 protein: CAWDSQTDQPQHF

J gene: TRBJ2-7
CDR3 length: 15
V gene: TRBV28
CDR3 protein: CASSPWGGASYEQYF

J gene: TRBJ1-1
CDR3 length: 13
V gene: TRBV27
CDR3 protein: CASSLGRNTEAFF

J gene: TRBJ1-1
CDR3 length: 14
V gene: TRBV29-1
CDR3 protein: CSVVRGVMNTEAFF

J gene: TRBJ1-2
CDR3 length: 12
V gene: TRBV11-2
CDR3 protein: CASSFQNYGYTF

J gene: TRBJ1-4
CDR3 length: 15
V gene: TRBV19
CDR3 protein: CASSIGQALNEKLFF

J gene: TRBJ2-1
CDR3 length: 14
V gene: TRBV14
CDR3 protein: CASSQLAGINEQFF

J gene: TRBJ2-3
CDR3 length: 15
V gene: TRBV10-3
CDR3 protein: CAISGPAGVTDTQYF